This T cell receptor (beta chain) was observed in a study of blood T cell repertoires in COVID-19. Study summary: Specimens from acute and convalescent COVID-19 originated in the United States, Italy and Spain. PBMCs, B-cell-depleted T cells, or T cells provided the cDNA or gDNA that made up the material.

Generated by immunoSEQ multiplex PCR, the TCRdb table keeps only in-frame clones and is missing some. Of 350,000 or so clones listed, around 80% were seen once; the top ten hold 2.5% to 3%. Germline V lookup: CDR1 LNHDA, CDR2 SQIVND (reference sequence). V shed 3 bases and J 7 bases; nucleotides not matched to a gene: 5. The CDR3 has 15 amino acids. The sample was peripheral blood. The rearrangement uses TRBV19 and TRBJ2-1, with 11 bases fitting TRBD2. The source is a man in his thirties or forties with active or convalescent COVID-19. The CDR3 is CASSILSGGANEQFF. The CDR3 DNA reads TGTGCCAGTAGTATTCTTAGCGGGGGGGCGAATGAGCAGTTCTTC.